This is a list of T cell receptor beta chains from one sample in a study of OX40 agonist ivuxolimab in advanced cancers. The table came from immunoSEQ multiplex PCR; TCRdb's copy has only in-frame clones and leaves some out. The top ten clones hold 1.5% to 2.5% of a sample with roughly 95,000 clones, 65% to 90% of them seen once. Source: CD4+ or CD8+ T cells sorted from blood, taken in a trial of the OX40 agonist ivuxolimab. Receptors were obtained from an adult with an advanced solid tumor such as melanoma, head and neck, liver or kidney cancer. Both conserved end residues are part of each CDR3. A D gene is named only where the DNA matches it firmly. Clone size is shown for a subset of rows, as once, few, many or a class of expanded clone.

cdr3_length j_call clone_size v_call d_call cdr3_aa cdr3_nt
14 TRBJ2-1 . TRBV7-6 . CASSLGSPSNEQFF TGTGCCAGCAGCTTAGGTAGTCCCTCCAATGAGCAGTTCTTC
15 TRBJ2-5 . TRBV10-3 TRBD1 CAISLGDRDQETQYF TGTGCCATCAGTTTGGGGGACAGGGACCAAGAGACCCAGTACTTC
13 TRBJ1-2 . TRBV6-5 . CASSRDRYYGYTF TGTGCCAGCAGCCGGGACCGATACTATGGCTACACCTTC
16 TRBJ1-5 . TRBV28 . CASSIAGTLSNQPQHF TGTGCCAGCAGCATCGCCGGGACTCTCAGCAATCAGCCCCAGCATTTT
14 TRBJ2-3 . TRBV5-1 . CASSSGFGTDTQYF TGCGCCAGCAGCTCGGGATTCGGGACAGATACGCAGTATTTT
18 TRBJ2-3 . TRBV7-9 TRBD2 CASSLSGTSESFTDTQYF TGTGCCAGCAGCTTATCTGGGACTAGCGAGTCCTTCACAGATACGCAGTATTTT
13 TRBJ2-5 . TRBV6-1 . CASKGRPQETQYF TGTGCCAGCAAGGGCAGGCCACAAGAGACCCAGTACTTC
16 TRBJ2-7 . TRBV7-2 TRBD2 CASSLWGTSGSYEQYF TGTGCCAGCAGCTTATGGGGGACTAGCGGGAGTTACGAGCAGTACTTC
14 TRBJ2-1 . TRBV5-1 . CASSYLAGRNEQFF TGCGCCAGCAGCTATCTAGCCGGTAGGAATGAGCAGTTCTTC
16 TRBJ2-3 . TRBV19 TRBD1 CASRTNRGTNTDTQYF TGTGCCAGTAGAACCAACAGGGGGACCAACACAGATACGCAGTATTTT
15 TRBJ1-1 . TRBV5-4 . CASSLSGQKNTEAFF TGTGCCAGCAGCTTGAGCGGACAGAAAAACACTGAAGCTTTCTTT
14 TRBJ1-2 once TRBV4-1 . CASSQGQNNYGYTF TGCGCCAGCAGCCAAGGACAGAATAACTATGGCTACACCTTC
16 TRBJ1-3 . TRBV7-3 . CASSLNGGASGNTIYF TGTGCCAGCAGCTTAAACGGAGGGGCCTCTGGAAACACCATATATTTT
12 TRBJ2-1 . TRBV28 TRBD2 CASSFLWREKFF TGTGCCAGCAGTTTCCTATGGCGGGAGAAGTTCTTC
14 TRBJ1-2 . TRBV7-2 . CASTPARQGAGYTF TGTGCCAGCACCCCCGCACGGCAGGGTGCTGGCTACACCTTC
14 TRBJ2-2 . TRBV9 TRBD2 CASSSGRSTGELFF TGTGCCAGTTCAAGCGGGAGGTCGACCGGGGAGCTGTTTTTT
15 TRBJ2-5 few TRBV5-1 TRBD2 CASTRSGGPKETQYF TGCGCCAGCACGAGGTCGGGGGGTCCAAAAGAGACCCAGTACTTC
14 TRBJ2-7 . TRBV4-1 TRBD2 CASSRLAGSYEQYF TGCGCCAGCAGCCGACTAGCGGGATCCTACGAGCAGTACTTC
15 TRBJ1-1 . TRBV7-2 . CASKPKLGVNTEAFF TGTGCCAGCAAACCAAAGCTGGGGGTGAACACTGAAGCTTTCTTT
12 TRBJ2-7 . TRBV5-4 TRBD2 CASSFAGEGQYF TGTGCCAGCAGCTTTGCGGGAGAAGGTCAGTACTTC
14 TRBJ2-7 few TRBV11-1 . CASSPDTLRGEQYF TGTGCCAGCAGCCCCGATACCCTCAGAGGCGAGCAGTACTTC
14 TRBJ1-3 . TRBV7-9 . CASSLGQIGNTIYF TGTGCCAGCAGCTTAGGACAGATTGGAAACACCATATATTTT
16 TRBJ1-2 once TRBV5-6 TRBD1 CASSRRDRGTNYGYTF TGTGCCAGCAGCCGCCGGGACAGGGGGACCAACTATGGCTACACCTTC
15 TRBJ2-7 once TRBV4-1 . CASSQGKGSPYEQYF TGCGCCAGCAGCCAAGGGAAGGGGTCCCCCTACGAGCAGTACTTC
14 TRBJ2-3 . TRBV7-9 TRBD1 CASSPGTGADTQYF TGTGCCAGCAGCCCCGGGACAGGGGCAGATACGCAGTATTTT
15 TRBJ2-5 . TRBV5-6 . CASSPPLGGSETQYF TGTGCCAGCAGCCCTCCTTTGGGAGGTAGCGAGACCCAGTACTTC
13 TRBJ1-1 once TRBV30 . CAWSVRGNTEAFF TGTGCCTGGAGTGTAAGGGGGAACACTGAAGCTTTCTTT
13 TRBJ2-7 . TRBV28 . CASSLPDSYEQYF TGTGCCAGCAGTTTGCCGGACTCCTACGAGCAGTACTTC
17 TRBJ2-6 . TRBV27 . CASSLYRASSGANVLTF TGTGCCAGCAGTTTATACCGGGCAAGCTCTGGGGCCAACGTCCTGACTTTC
12 TRBJ2-2 . TRBV15 . CATSGYTGELFF TGTGCCACCAGCGGGTACACCGGGGAGCTGTTTTTT
16 TRBJ2-1 once TRBV12-2 . CASRSGLAESYNEQFF TGTGCAAGTCGCTCGGGACTAGCGGAGTCCTACAATGAGCAGTTCTTC
12 TRBJ2-2 . TRBV6-1 . CASSDPTGELFF TGTGCCAGCAGTGATCCCACCGGGGAGCTGTTTTTT
15 TRBJ2-1 . TRBV9 . CASSLASDHFNEQFF TGTGCCAGCAGCTTAGCTAGCGACCATTTCAATGAGCAGTTCTTC
18 TRBJ2-1 . TRBV4-1 TRBD2 CASSQDSRWASGIGEQFF TGCGCCAGCAGCCAAGATAGTCGTTGGGCTAGCGGGATAGGTGAGCAGTTCTTC
12 TRBJ2-3 . TRBV5-1 . CASSLTQDPQYF TGCGCCAGCAGCCTTACACAGGACCCGCAGTATTTT
16 TRBJ1-2 . TRBV5-5 . CASSLGMSGYNYGYTF TGTGCCAGCAGCTTGGGAATGTCAGGCTATAACTATGGCTACACCTTC
15 TRBJ2-3 once TRBV5-1 . CASSLRGGSTDTQYF TGCGCCAGCAGCTTGCGGGGCGGGAGCACAGATACGCAGTATTTT
15 TRBJ2-1 . TRBV5-4 . CASSPPGLYNGEQFF TGTGCCAGCAGCCCACCGGGACTCTATAATGGGGAGCAGTTCTTC
13 TRBJ2-7 . TRBV6-1 . CASMREYSYEQYF TGTGCCAGCATGAGGGAGTACTCCTACGAGCAGTACTTC
14 TRBJ2-7 few TRBV27 . CASSLFDQQGEQYF TGTGCCAGCAGTTTATTCGATCAACAGGGCGAGCAGTACTTC
14 TRBJ1-5 . TRBV6-5 TRBD1 CASSPGGVEQPQHF TGTGCCAGCAGTCCAGGGGGGGTAGAGCAGCCCCAGCATTTT
15 TRBJ1-1 . TRBV6-5 . CASSYFDPRGTEAFF TGTGCCAGCAGTTATTTTGACCCCCGAGGGACTGAAGCTTTCTTT
13 TRBJ1-1 once TRBV11-3 . CASSLGPGREAFF TGTGCCAGCAGCTTAGGACCCGGGAGAGAAGCTTTCTTT
14 TRBJ2-7 once TRBV6-6 TRBD2 CASGNLREGGEQYF TGTGCCAGCGGGAACTTGCGGGAGGGAGGGGAGCAGTACTTC
13 TRBJ1-1 few TRBV2 TRBD1 CASRSDRATEAFF TGTGCCAGCAGGAGCGACAGGGCGACTGAAGCTTTCTTT